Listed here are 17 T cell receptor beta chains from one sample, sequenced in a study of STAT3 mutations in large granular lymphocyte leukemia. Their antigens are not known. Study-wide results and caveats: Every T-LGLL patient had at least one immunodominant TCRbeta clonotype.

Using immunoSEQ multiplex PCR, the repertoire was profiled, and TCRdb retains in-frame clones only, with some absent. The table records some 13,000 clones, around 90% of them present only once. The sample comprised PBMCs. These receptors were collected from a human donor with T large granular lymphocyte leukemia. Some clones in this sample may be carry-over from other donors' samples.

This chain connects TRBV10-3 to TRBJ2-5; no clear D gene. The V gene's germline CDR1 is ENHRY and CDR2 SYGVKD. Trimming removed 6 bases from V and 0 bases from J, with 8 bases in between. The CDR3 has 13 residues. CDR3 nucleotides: TGTGCCATCAGGCACGGTGACCAAGAGACCCAGTACTTC. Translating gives CAIRHGDQETQYF.

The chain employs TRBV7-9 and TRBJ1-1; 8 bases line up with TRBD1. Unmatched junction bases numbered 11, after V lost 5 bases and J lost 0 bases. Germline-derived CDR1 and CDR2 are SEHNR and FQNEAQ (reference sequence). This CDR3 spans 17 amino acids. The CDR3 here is CASSTRPGGRLNTEAFF. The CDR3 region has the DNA TGTGCCAGCAGCACCCGTCCAGGGGGCCGGCTGAACACTGAAGCTTTCTTT.

Here the CDR3 reads CASRGWNTEAFF. The CDR3 region has the DNA TGCGCCAGCAGGGGATGGAACACTGAAGCTTTCTTT. The chain uses TRBV5-1 and TRBJ1-1; D uncertain. Looked up from germline, CDR1 is SGHRS and CDR2 is YFSETQ. V was shortened by 5 bases and J by 1 base, with 6 bases between the two germline ends. This CDR3 contains 12 residues.

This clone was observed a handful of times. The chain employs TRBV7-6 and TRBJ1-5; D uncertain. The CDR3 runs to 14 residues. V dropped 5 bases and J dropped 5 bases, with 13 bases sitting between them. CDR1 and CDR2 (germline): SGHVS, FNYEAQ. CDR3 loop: CASSPGREDQPQHF. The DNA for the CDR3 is TGTGCCAGCAGCCCTGGCCGGGAAGATCAGCCCCAGCATTTT.

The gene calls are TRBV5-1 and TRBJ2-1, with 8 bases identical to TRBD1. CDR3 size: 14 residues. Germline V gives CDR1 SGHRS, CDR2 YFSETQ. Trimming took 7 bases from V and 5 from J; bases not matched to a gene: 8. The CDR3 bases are TGCGCCAGCCATATTCAGGACAGGGACAATGAGCAGTTCTTC. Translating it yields CASHIQDRDNEQFF.

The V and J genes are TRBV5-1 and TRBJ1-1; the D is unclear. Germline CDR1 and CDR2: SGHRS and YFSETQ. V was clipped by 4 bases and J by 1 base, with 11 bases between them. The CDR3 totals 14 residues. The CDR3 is CASSLREGNTEAFF. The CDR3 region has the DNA TGCGCCAGCAGCCTCCGGGAAGGGAACACTGAAGCTTTCTTT.

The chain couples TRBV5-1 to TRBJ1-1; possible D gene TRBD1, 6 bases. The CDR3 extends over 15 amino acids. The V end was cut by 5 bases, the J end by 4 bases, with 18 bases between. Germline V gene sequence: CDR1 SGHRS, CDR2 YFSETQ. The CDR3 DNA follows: TGCGCCAGCAGTCAGAGCTTGGGGGCGAGCACTGAAGCTTTCTTT. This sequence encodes CASSQSLGASTEAFF.

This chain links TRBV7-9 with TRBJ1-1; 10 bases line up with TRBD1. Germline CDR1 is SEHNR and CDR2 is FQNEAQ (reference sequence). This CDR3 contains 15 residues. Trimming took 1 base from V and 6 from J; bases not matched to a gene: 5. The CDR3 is CASSLGGQGSPEAFF. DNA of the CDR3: TGTGCCAGCAGCTTAGGGGGACAGGGGTCCCCTGAAGCTTTCTTT.

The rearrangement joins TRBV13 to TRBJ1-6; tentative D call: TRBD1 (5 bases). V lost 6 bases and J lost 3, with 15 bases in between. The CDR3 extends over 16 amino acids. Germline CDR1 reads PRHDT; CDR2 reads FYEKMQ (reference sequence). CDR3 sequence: CASRWGRDNYNSPLHF. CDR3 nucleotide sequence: TGTGCCAGCAGGTGGGGACGGGATAACTATAATTCACCCCTCCACTTT.

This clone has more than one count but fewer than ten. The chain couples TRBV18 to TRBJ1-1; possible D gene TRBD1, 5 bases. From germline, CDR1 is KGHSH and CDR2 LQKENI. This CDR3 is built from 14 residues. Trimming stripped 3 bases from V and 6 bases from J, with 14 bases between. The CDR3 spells CASSPGTKGPEAFF. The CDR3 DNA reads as TGTGCCAGCTCACCCGGGACCAAAGGACCTGAAGCTTTCTTT.

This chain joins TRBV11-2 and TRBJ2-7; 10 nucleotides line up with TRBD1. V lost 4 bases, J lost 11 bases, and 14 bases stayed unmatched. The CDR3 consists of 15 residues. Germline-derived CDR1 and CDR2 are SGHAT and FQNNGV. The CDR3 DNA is TGTGCCAGCAGCTCGACAGGGGGCGGGATAGGCAAAGAGTACGTC. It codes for CASSSTGGGIGKEYV.

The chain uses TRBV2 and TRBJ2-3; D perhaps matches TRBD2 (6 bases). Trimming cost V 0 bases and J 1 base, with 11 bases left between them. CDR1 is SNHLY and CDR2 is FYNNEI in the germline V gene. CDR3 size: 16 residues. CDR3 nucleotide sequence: TGTGCCAGCAGTGAAGCGGAGGGCCCGGGCACAGATACGCAGTATTTT. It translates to CASSEAEGPGTDTQYF. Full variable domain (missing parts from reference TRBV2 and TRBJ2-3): EPEVTQTPSHQVTQMGQEVILRCVPISNHLYFYWYRQILGQKVEFLVSFYNNEISEKSEIFDDQFSVERPDGSNFTLKIRSTKLEDSAMYFCASSEAEGPGTDTQYFGPGTRLTVL.

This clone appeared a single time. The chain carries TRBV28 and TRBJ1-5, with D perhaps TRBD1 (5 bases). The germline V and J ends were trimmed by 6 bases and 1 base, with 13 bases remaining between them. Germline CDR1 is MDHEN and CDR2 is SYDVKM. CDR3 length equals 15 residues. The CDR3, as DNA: TGTGCCAGCAGCACGTCGGCAGGGAGCAATCAGCCCCAGCATTTT. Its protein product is CASSTSAGSNQPQHF.

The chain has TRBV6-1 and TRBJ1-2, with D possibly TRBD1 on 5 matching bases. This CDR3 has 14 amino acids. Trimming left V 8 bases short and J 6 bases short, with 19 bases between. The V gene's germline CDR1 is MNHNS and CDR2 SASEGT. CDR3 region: CASSSWEQVDGYTF. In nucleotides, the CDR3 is TGTGCCAGCTCCTCCTGGGAACAGGTGGATGGCTACACCTTC.

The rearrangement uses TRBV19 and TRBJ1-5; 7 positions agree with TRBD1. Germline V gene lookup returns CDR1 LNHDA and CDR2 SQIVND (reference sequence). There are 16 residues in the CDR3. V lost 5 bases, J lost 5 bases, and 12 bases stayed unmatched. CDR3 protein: CASSSLFGTADQPQHF. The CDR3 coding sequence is TGTGCCAGTAGTTCCCTCTTCGGGACAGCCGATCAGCCCCAGCATTTT.

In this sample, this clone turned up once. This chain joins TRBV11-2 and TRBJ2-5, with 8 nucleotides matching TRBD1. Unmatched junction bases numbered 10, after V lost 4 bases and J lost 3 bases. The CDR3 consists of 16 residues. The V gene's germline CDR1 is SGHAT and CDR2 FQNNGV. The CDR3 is CASSSWPVDREETQYF. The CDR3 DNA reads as TGTGCCAGCAGCTCTTGGCCCGTGGACAGGGAAGAGACCCAGTACTTC. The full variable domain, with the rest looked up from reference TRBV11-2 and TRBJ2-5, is EAGVAQSPRYKIIEKRQSVAFWCNPISGHATLYWYQQILGQGPKLLIQFQNNGVVDDSQLPKDRFSAERLKGVDSTLKIQPAKLEDSAVYLCASSSWPVDREETQYFGPGTRLLVL.

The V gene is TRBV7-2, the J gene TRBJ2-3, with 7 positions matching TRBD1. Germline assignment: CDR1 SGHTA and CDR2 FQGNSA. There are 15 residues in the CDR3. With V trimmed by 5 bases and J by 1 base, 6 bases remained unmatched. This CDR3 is CASSARQGGTDTQYF. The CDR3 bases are TGTGCCAGCAGCGCCAGACAGGGTGGCACAGATACGCAGTATTTT.